This T cell receptor (beta chain) originates from a study of cytomegalovirus exposure and HLA in healthy donors. PCR amplification relied on 60 Vbeta primers (plus 13 Jbeta primers). Sequencing used immunoSEQ multiplex PCR; TCRdb keeps in-frame clones, though not all of them. Of about 130,000 clones in the sample, approximately 80% were seen once. CDR1 and CDR2 from the germline V gene are DFQATT and SNEGSKA (reference sequence). With 3 bases removed from V and 0 bases from J, the gap between germline ends came to 3 bases. This CDR3 contains 11 residues. Study findings and constraints: The study designated about 180 TCR beta chains cytomegalovirus-associated.

This clone was counted only a few times. The antigen remains undetermined. The sample carries other DNA sequences with the same CDR3. V usage is TRBV20-1 and J usage is TRBJ2-7; D gene uncertain. The sequencing input was PBMCs. The receptor was isolated from a man aged 25 to 40 in good health and CMV-seronegative. In DNA, the CDR3 is TGCAGTGCTAGGAGCTCCTACGAGCAGTACTTC. Encoded protein: CSARSSYEQYF.